Listed here are 24 T cell receptor beta chains from one sample, sequenced in a study of kidney transplant recipient with SARS-CoV-2 infection (dated by TCRdb to about 2021). The intended sense of this specimen's time point label: pre-pandemic baseline sample and day 111 after first positive SARS-CoV-2 test. The instrument given in TCRdb is Illumina MiSeq. The public reads were reprocessed in TCRdb via fastp at Q25 and MiXCR, keeping in-frame beta chains. Identical CDR3 proteins give one entry, which carries the most common genes and DNA. The sample table records about 250,000 distinct CDR3 sequences; about 30% of these occur just once. The ten largest account for around 6.8% of the sample. The sequences come from a blood sample, collected at baseline and on day 111 from a kidney transplant recipient. The origin of the receptors is a young adult male patient who had COVID-19 and was a kidney transplant recipient. A transplant means some T cells may be of graft donor rather than patient origin.

A note on this clonotype: A much larger clone differs from this one at a single base, so this may be a read error. This CDR3 reads CASSTDPTDIQRNTEALF. The CDR3, as DNA: TGTGCCAGCAGCACCGATCCGACGGACATACAGAGGAACACTGAAGCTCTCTTT. This chain uses TRBV7-8 with TRBJ1-1, with a possible D match to TRBD1 (5 bases). The CDR3 is made up of 18 amino acids. In germline, CDR1 is SGHVS, CDR2 FQNEAQ.

For this clonotype: A much more abundant neighbour one base away suggests this may be a read error. The chain is built from TRBV6-8 and TRBJ2-7; D possibly matches TRBD1 or TRBD2 (6 bases each). The germline V gene encodes CDR1 MNHGY and CDR2 SAAAGT. The CDR3 loop spans 15 amino acids. CDR3 sequence (DNA): TGTGCCAACAGTAAACAGGGATCTGGGGGAGGCGAGCAGTACTTC. Encoded protein: CANSKQGSGGGEQYF.

In regard to this clonotype: It may be a read error: a sequence one base away is much more abundant. The genes are TRBV11-3 and TRBJ1-2; D gene unclear. Germline CDR1 is SGHNT and CDR2 is YENEEA. CDR3 size: 17 residues. V lost 1 base and J lost 6, with 21 bases in between. Here the CDR3 reads CASSLGPDLGKTHGYTF. In DNA form, the CDR3 reads TGTGCCAGCAGCTTAGGTCCCGATCTCGGAAAGACCCATGGCTACACCTTC.

This clonotype came up many times. This sequence joins TRBV6-5 and TRBJ1-2; D gene ambiguous. The CDR3 covers 14 residues. Per the germline V gene, CDR1 is MNHEY and CDR2 is SVGAGI. V was clipped by 5 bases and J by 1 base, with 11 bases between them. The CDR3 protein is CASSAPGLNYGYTF. CDR3 DNA sequence: TGTGCCAGCAGTGCCCCCGGACTTAACTATGGCTACACCTTC.

This clonotype was recorded many times. The chain carries TRBV3-1 and TRBJ1-2, with D possibly TRBD1 on 5 matching bases. This CDR3 region has 14 residues. Germline V gene data show CDR1 as LGHDT and CDR2 as YNNKEL (reference sequence). Trimming removed 1 base at V and 7 bases at J, with 13 bases between. CDR3 loop: CASSQGPGRGGYTF. The CDR3 coding sequence is TGTGCCAGCAGCCAAGGCCCAGGGAGAGGTGGCTACACCTTC. Combining the CDR3 with reference TRBV3-1 and TRBJ1-2 gives the whole variable domain DTAVSQTPKYLVTQMGNDKSIKCEQNLGHDTMYWYKQDSKKFLKIMFSYNNKELIINETVPNRFSPKSPDKAHLNLHINSLELGDSAVYFCASSQGPGRGGYTFGSGTRLTVV.

This clonotype was observed many times. The rearrangement links TRBV4-3 to TRBJ1-2; D ambiguous. Germline V gene lookup returns CDR1 LGHNA and CDR2 YSLEER. This CDR3 region has 17 residues. Trimming pared 5 bases from V and 4 bases from J, leaving 23 bases between. This CDR3 reads CASSASLGRRKTYGYTF. CDR3 DNA: TGCGCCAGCAGCGCGAGCTTAGGACGTCGAAAGACCTATGGCTACACCTTC.

This clonotype was detected many times. The rearrangement uses TRBV12-3 or TRBV12-4 and TRBJ1-4; possible D gene TRBD1, 5 bases. Trimming shortened V by 1 base and J by 7 bases, and 13 bases separated the two germline ends. The CDR3 runs 15 residues. The CDR3 region is CASSLVGRAGEKLFF. In DNA, the CDR3 is TGTGCCAGCAGTTTAGTCGGCAGGGCGGGTGAAAAACTGTTTTTT.

About this clonotype itself: A much larger clone is a single base away; this may be a read error. The CDR3 is CASSLGWGSYNEQFF. The CDR3 DNA reads as TGTGCCAGCAGCTTAGGATGGGGGTCCTACAATGAGCAGTTCTTC. This sequence joins TRBV13 and TRBJ2-1, with D perhaps being TRBD1 or TRBD2 (5 bases each). Germline values: CDR1 PRHDT, CDR2 FYEKMQ (reference sequence). CDR3 length: 15 amino acids. Trimming took 0 bases from V and 1 from J, leaving 7 bases between them.

Remarks on this clonotype: Since a much larger clone is just one base distant, this may be a read error. This rearrangement joins TRBV7-2 to TRBJ1-2; D unresolved. The CDR3 runs to 12 residues. CDR1 and CDR2 (germline): SGHTA, FQGNSA. V lost 5 bases and J 8 bases, leaving 12 bases between the germline ends. The CDR3 DNA reads as TGTACCAGCAGCCAAGGAGCTAGGGGCTACACCTTC. It yields the protein CTSSQGARGYTF.

In the case of this clonotype: A much larger clone differs from this one at a single base, so this may be a read error. Given the absence of the conserved phenylalanine or tryptophan at the CDR3 end, a read error is likely. The chain carries TRBV19 and TRBJ2-1; no clear D. The CDR3 length is 13 residues. Germline V gene sequence: CDR1 LNHDA, CDR2 SQIVND (reference sequence). V was cut by 3 bases and J by 9 bases, with 12 bases left in between. This CDR3 is CASSISYGGEQFL. The CDR3 bases are TGTGCCAGTAGTATTTCGTATGGTGGTGAGCAGTTCCTC.

This clonotype was recorded many times. The chain links TRBV7-3 to TRBJ2-2; TRBD1 might be the D (6 bases). The CDR3 has 17 amino acids. Germline-derived CDR1 and CDR2 are SGHTA and FQGTGA. V was clipped by 5 bases and J by 1 base, with 17 bases between them. CDR3 sequence: CASSQTGPTRNTGELFF. The CDR3 bases are TGTGCCAGCAGCCAGACAGGTCCCACGAGGAACACCGGGGAGCTGTTTTTT.

This clonotype was observed at least ten times. The rearrangement uses TRBV5-6 and TRBJ1-2; no firm D call. The CDR3 extends over 16 amino acids. Germline V gene lookup returns CDR1 SGHDT and CDR2 YYEEEE. The V and J ends lost 7 bases and 4 bases respectively, with 23 bases between them. In DNA form, the CDR3 reads TGTGCCAGCGAATCGATCAATAGTCGAAAGACCTATGGCTACACCTTC. Translating gives CASESINSRKTYGYTF.

Of note for this clonotype: A clone one base away is much larger, so this may be a read error. Because the CDR3 is missing its conserved closing phenylalanine or tryptophan, this is likely a read error. J is TRBJ1-2 and V is TRBV11-2, with 9 bases fitting TRBD1. Per the germline V gene, CDR1 is SGHAT and CDR2 is FQNNGV. CDR3 size: 14 residues. Unmatched junction bases numbered 5, after V lost 4 bases and J lost 5 bases. The CDR3 DNA reads as TGTGCCAGCAGCTCTAGGGACAGGGATTATGGCTACACCGTC. It translates to CASSSRDRDYGYTV.

The rearrangement uses TRBV20-1 and TRBJ1-5; maybe TRBD1 (5 bases). V was shortened by 3 bases and J by 3 bases, with 12 bases between the two germline ends. From germline, CDR1 is DFQATT and CDR2 SNEGSKA (reference sequence). There are 14 residues in the CDR3. The CDR3 DNA sequence: TGCAGTGCTAGGGGACGAGAATTCAATCAGCCCCAGCATTTT. Protein sequence: CSARGREFNQPQHF.

About this clonotype itself: This may arise from a read error, as a much more abundant clone is one base away. This chain connects TRBV10-1 to TRBJ1-1; unclear D gene. CDR1 and CDR2 from the germline V gene are WNHNN and SYGVQD (reference sequence). CDR3 length: 11 amino acids. The CDR3 coding sequence is TGCGCCGGCAGACCAGAGACTGAAGCTTTCTTT. Its protein product is CAGRPETEAFF.

This clonotype was seen a handful of times. V gene TRBV13 combines with J gene TRBJ2-1; 10 bases are shared with TRBD1. In germline, CDR1 is PRHDT, CDR2 FYEKMQ (reference sequence). The V and J ends lost 5 bases and 4 bases, in that order; junction bases with no gene match: 11. This CDR3 has 17 amino acids. Here the CDR3 reads CASSLGTGALAYNEQFF. CDR3 DNA sequence: TGTGCCAGCAGCCTCGGGACAGGGGCCTTAGCTTACAATGAGCAGTTCTTC.

Of note for this clonotype: Being one base from a much bigger clone, this may be a read error. The chain carries TRBV1 and TRBJ2-7; TRBD1 is the table's D call, not checked against the DNA. TRBV1 is marked as a pseudogene. CDR3 size: 13 residues. The CDR3: CTSSHRDLYEQYF. The DNA for the CDR3 is TGCACCAGCAGCCACCGGGACCTTTACGAGCAGTACTTC.

This clonotype was recorded many times. V gene TRBV10-1 combines with J gene TRBJ2-7; 12 bases match TRBD1. This CDR3 comprises 15 residues. In germline, CDR1 is WNHNN, CDR2 SYGVQD (reference sequence). With 1 base clipped from V and 7 bases from J, the junction kept 5 bases outside the gene matches. The CDR3 coding sequence is TGCGCCAGCAGTGAGTGGGGGACAGGGGGCCGGGAGCAGTACTTC. Translation gives CASSEWGTGGREQYF.

This clonotype was counted many times. The V call is TRBV6-5, the J call TRBJ1-1; 7 bases fit TRBD1. The CDR3 spans 16 residues. The V gene end was trimmed by 8 bases and the J gene end by 0 bases; junction bases not matched to a gene: 12. The germline V gene encodes CDR1 MNHEY and CDR2 SVGAGI. The CDR3 loop reads CASEKTGPRLNTEAFF. CDR3 sequence (DNA): TGTGCCAGCGAGAAGACAGGGCCAAGGCTGAACACTGAAGCTTTCTTT.

The chain couples TRBV10-3 to TRBJ2-3; 9 nucleotides line up with TRBD2. CDR1 is ENHRY, CDR2 SYGVKD, per germline. The CDR3 sequence is 16 residues long. The J segment lost 0 bases and the V segment lost 11 bases, leaving 12 bases of the junction unmatched. CDR3 bases: TGTGCCGGAAAGGGGGCTAGCGGGGCTAGCACAGATACGCAGTATTTT. Protein product: CAGKGASGASTDTQYF.

This clonotype showed up many times. The chain has TRBV12-3 or TRBV12-4 and TRBJ1-6; D is undetermined. The CDR3 is 12 residues long. V lost 6 bases and J lost 8, with 8 bases in between. Written as DNA, the CDR3 is TGTGCCAGCAGGTCCCGTGATTCACCCCTCCACTTT. Translated: CASRSRDSPLHF.

Note on this clonotype: Here the CDR3 omits its conserved ending phenylalanine or tryptophan, so a read error is the likely source. V is TRBV29-1 and J is TRBJ2-1; possibly TRBD1 or TRBD2 for D (5 bases each). Trimming cost V 7 bases and J 4 bases, with 14 bases left between them. CDR1 SQVTM and CDR2 ANQGSEA come from the germline V gene. The CDR3 extends over 13 amino acids. The CDR3 is CSGGWRLYNEQFL. DNA for the CDR3: TGCAGCGGGGGCTGGCGACTATACAATGAGCAGTTCCTC.

About this clonotype: It is likely a read error, because the conserved phenylalanine at the end of the CDR3 is missing. The chain couples TRBV9 to TRBJ1-1, with 11 bases lining up with TRBD1. CDR3 length: 15 amino acids. The germline gives CDR1 SGDLS, CDR2 YYNGEE. V shed 2 bases, J shed 3 bases, and the junction held 3 bases outside the gene matches. CDR3 DNA: TGTGCCAGCAGCGTGGGGACAGGGGGTCACACTGAAGCTTTCCTT. It is translated as CASSVGTGGHTEAFL.

This clonotype was picked up many times. This rearrangement joins TRBV7-9 to TRBJ1-1; TRBD1 is a possible D gene (5 bases). The V end was cut by 2 bases, the J end by 4 bases, with 8 bases between. The CDR3 has 13 residues. Germline V gene sequence: CDR1 SEHNR, CDR2 FQNEAQ (reference sequence). The CDR3 DNA is TGTGCCAGCAGCTTATACGGGGGCACTGAAGCTTTCTTT. Translation gives CASSLYGGTEAFF.